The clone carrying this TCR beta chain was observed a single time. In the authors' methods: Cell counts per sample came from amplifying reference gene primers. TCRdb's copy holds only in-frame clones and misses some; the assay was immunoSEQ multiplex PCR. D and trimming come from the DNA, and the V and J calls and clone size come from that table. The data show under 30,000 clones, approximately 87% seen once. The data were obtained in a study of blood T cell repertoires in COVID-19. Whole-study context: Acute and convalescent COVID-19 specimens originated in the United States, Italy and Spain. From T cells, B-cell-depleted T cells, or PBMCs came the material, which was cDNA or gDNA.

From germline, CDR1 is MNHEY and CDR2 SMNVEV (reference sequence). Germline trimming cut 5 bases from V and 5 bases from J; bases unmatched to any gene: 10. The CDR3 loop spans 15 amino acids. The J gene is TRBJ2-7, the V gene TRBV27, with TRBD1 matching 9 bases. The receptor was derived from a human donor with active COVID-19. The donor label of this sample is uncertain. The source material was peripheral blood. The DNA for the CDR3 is TGTGCCAGCAGTCCGATAACTGACAGGGGGAACGAGCAGTACTTC. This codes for CASSPITDRGNEQYF.